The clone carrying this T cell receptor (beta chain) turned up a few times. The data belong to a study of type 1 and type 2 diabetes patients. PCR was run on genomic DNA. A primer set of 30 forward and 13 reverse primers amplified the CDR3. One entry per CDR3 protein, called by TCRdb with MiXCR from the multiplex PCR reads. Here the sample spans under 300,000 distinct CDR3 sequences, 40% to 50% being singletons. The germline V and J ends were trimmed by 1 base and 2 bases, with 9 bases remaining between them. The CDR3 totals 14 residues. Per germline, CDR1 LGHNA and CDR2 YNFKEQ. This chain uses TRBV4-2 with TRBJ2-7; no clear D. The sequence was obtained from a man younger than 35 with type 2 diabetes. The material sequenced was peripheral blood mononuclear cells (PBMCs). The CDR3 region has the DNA TGTGCCAGCAGCCAAGGAACTACCACCTACGAGCAGTACTTC. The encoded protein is CASSQGTTTYEQYF.